This TCR beta chain was recovered during a study of cytomegalovirus exposure and HLA in healthy donors. Overall study findings and caveats: The classifier, whose performance was assessed in both the original and validation cohorts, reportedly diagnosed cytomegalovirus status with high specificity and sensitivity. A later analysis found TCR association rates differed by HLA locus, highest for DRB1 and lowest for HLA-C. Most subjects had HLA-A and HLA-B alleles reportedly predicted accurately by TCR beta sequences. An observed cluster of highly shared sequence variants was recorded as a likely sequencing artifact.

Deletions cut 4 bases from V and 8 bases from J, with 14 bases between. CDR1 KGHSH and CDR2 LQKENI come from the germline V gene. There are 13 residues in the CDR3. As for this clone: Its antigen is undetermined.

The PCR made use of 60 Vbeta and 13 Jbeta primers. Profiling relied on immunoSEQ multiplex PCR, and the TCRdb table lists in-frame clones only, not all of them. The sample has 110,000 to 150,000 clones; approximately 68% are singletons. The receptor was isolated from a man in his forties in good health and CMV-seronegative. Input material: PBMCs. The chain carries TRBV18 and TRBJ1-1, with D tentatively TRBD1 (5 bases). The CDR3 DNA reads as TGTGCCAGCTCACTAGGGGCCGGTTCGGAAGCTTTCTTT. Its protein product is CASSLGAGSEAFF.